This T cell receptor beta chain appears in the sequencing data of a study of control samples from healthy donors and cancer patients (TCRdb year 2020). Notes on this clone: No antigen is known for it. Base qualities were left out, and no much larger clone turns up one base away.

Relative to germline, V is 5 bases shorter and J is 4 bases shorter, with 8 bases between their ends. The CDR1 and CDR2 encoded by the germline V gene (reference sequence) are LNHDA and SQIVND. Counted from cysteine to phenylalanine, this CDR3 has 13 amino acids. Kept here is only the CDR3 DNA, which spans 39 bases and is read in frame from base 1. The library was produced with the immunoSEQ multiplex PCR assay. Sourced from immuneACCESS, this table was stored by TCRdb with only in-frame sequences that have V and J called. A share of the clones is absent; for the studies checked, an unresolved V gene accounts for under half, and the remainder has no known explanation. Counted in this sample were 100,000 to 150,000 clones; roughly 92% of them appeared once. 5.5% of the sample goes to the ten largest clones.

This sequence originates from a young man in good health. The rearrangement joined TRBV19 to TRBJ2-2; the D gene is possibly TRBD1 or TRBD2, with 6 bases matching each. Sequences were obtained from blood. This receptor has the CDR3 CASSWGATGELFF. The DNA sequence is as follows: TGTGCCAGTAGTTGGGGGGCCACCGGGGAGCTGTTTTTT.